The clone carrying this TCR beta chain was counted once. Its antigen is currently unknown. This sample stems from a study of T cell responses to AZD1222 COVID-19 vaccine. Findings and caveats of the study: Once two AZD1222 doses were given, Spike-specific TCR breadth and depth went up. Only a handful of people who got AZD1222 tested seropositive at baseline.

Only in-frame clones appear in the TCRdb table, and some are missing; sequencing was by immunoSEQ multiplex PCR. Of about 150,000 clones listed, more than 70% are singletons. Germline V lookup: CDR1 SGHRS, CDR2 YFSETQ. The V end lost 7 bases, the J end lost 8 bases, and 15 bases lay between the germline ends. The length of the CDR3 is 13 residues. Second doses were pooled across both intervals (about 4 or about 12 weeks). The source of this sequence is an adult who received the AZD1222 COVID-19 vaccine. The chain uses TRBV5-1 and TRBJ1-4; D is possibly TRBD1 (6 bases). This specimen consisted of peripheral blood, obtained 28 days after the second AZD1222 dose. CDR3 residues: CASWGEQGEKLFF. Written as DNA, the CDR3 is TGCGCCAGCTGGGGTGAACAGGGCGAAAAACTGTTTTTT.